This TCR beta chain was sequenced for a study of molecular identifiers for immune sequencing clone quantification. TCRdb reprocessed the PCR reads via MiXCR and lists one record per CDR3 protein. The sample lists over 550,000 distinct CDR3 sequences; about 25% were seen once. This clonotype was counted at least ten times. Material: naive CD8+ T cells from blood, with Jurkat cell RNA spiked in. Described subset: FACS-sorted CD8+CD4-CCR7+CD45RA+ naive T cells. The receptor was isolated from a human donor in good health. Some libraries in this study had Jurkat cell RNA spiked in.

CDR3 sequence (DNA): TGCAGCGCCGCCGCAGGGACTAATGAAAAACTGTTTTTT. This translates into CSAAAGTNEKLFF. V and J are TRBV29-1 and TRBJ1-4; maybe TRBD1 (5 bases). CDR1 SQVTM and CDR2 ANQGSEA come from the germline V gene. This CDR3 spans 13 amino acids. The V gene lost 7 bases and the J gene lost 2 bases, with 11 bases spanning the gap.